The text below deals with one T cell receptor (beta chain). This sample stems from a study of blood T cell repertoires in COVID-19. As for the study in general: Specimens from acute and convalescent COVID-19 originated in the United States, Italy and Spain. From T cells, B-cell-depleted T cells, or PBMCs came the material, which was cDNA or gDNA.

Clones were sequenced by immunoSEQ multiplex PCR, and TCRdb holds only the in-frame ones, with some missing. The repertoire includes 110,000 or so clones, approximately 90% of them detected once, and 4.6% sits in the top ten. V dropped 5 bases and J dropped 9 bases, with 11 bases sitting between them. Germline V gives CDR1 MNHEY, CDR2 SMNVEV (reference sequence). The CDR3 runs 12 residues. The chain uses TRBV27 and TRBJ2-1; TRBD1 is a possible D gene (6 bases). Input material: peripheral blood. This clonotype was obtained from a woman in her forties or fifties with acute or convalescent COVID-19. In nucleotides, the CDR3 is TGTGCCAGCAGTGTACAGGGTGGTGAGCAGTTCTTC. Its translation: CASSVQGGEQFF.